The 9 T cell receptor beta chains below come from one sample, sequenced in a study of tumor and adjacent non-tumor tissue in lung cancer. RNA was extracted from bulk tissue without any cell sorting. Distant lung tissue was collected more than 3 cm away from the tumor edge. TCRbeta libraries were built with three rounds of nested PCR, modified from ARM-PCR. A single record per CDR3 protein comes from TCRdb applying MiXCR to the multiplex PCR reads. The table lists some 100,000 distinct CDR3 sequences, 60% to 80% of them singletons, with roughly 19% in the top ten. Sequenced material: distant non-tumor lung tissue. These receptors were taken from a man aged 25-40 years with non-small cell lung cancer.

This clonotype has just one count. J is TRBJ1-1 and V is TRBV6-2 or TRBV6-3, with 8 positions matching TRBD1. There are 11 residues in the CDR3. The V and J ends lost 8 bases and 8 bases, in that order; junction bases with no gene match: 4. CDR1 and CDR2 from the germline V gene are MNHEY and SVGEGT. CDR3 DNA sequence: TGTGCCAGCTCAGGGGGCGTCGAAGCTTTCTTT. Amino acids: CASSGGVEAFF.

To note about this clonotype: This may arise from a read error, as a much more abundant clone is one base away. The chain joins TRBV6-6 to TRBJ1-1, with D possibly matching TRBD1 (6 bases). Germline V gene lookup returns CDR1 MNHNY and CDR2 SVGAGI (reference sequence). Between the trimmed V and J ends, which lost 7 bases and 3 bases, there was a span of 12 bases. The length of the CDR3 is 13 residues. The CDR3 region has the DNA TGTGCCAGCAATTCCCAGGGGTACACTGAAGCTTTCTTT. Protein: CASNSQGYTEAFF.

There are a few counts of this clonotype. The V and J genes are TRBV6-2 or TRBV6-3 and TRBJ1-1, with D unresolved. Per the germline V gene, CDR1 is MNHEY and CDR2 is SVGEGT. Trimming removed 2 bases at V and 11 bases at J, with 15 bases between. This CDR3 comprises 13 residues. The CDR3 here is CASSYPCGDGAFF. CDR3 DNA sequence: TGTGCCAGCAGTTACCCCTGCGGAGATGGGGCTTTCTTT.

The chain's CDR3 is CASSELRAETQYF. In DNA form, the CDR3 reads TGTGCCAGCAGTGAACTACGGGCGGAGACCCAGTACTTC. This chain links TRBV6-1 with TRBJ2-5; D remains unclear. The CDR3 sequence is 13 residues long. The V gene lost 2 bases and the J gene lost 5 bases, with 9 bases spanning the gap. The germline V gene encodes CDR1 MNHNS and CDR2 SASEGT.

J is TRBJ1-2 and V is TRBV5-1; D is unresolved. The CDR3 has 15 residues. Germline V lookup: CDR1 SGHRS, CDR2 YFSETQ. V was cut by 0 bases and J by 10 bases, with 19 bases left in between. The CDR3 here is CASSLAKVGNEDYTF. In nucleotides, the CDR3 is TGCGCCAGCAGCTTGGCCAAAGTGGGGAATGAGGACTACACCTTC.

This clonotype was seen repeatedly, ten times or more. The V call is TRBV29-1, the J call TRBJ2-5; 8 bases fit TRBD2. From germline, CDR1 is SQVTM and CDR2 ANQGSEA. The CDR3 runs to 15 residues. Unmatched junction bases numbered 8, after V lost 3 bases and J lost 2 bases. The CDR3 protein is CSVDWRASGQETQYF. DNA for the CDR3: TGCAGCGTTGACTGGAGGGCTAGCGGGCAAGAGACCCAGTACTTC.

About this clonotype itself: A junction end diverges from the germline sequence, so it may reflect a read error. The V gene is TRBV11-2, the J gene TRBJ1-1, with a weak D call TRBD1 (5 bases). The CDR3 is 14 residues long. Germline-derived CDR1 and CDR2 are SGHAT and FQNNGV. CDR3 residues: CVSSRNRMITEAFF. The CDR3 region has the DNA TGTGTCAGCAGCCGGAACAGGATGATCACTGAAGCTTTCTTT.

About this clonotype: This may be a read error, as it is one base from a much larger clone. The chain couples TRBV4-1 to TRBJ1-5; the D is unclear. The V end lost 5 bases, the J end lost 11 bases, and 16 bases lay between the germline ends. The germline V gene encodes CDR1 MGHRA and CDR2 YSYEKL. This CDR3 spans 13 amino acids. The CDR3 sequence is CASSVRLAESQHF. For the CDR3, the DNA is TGCGCCAGCAGCGTTAGACTGGCAGAGTCCCAGCATTTT.

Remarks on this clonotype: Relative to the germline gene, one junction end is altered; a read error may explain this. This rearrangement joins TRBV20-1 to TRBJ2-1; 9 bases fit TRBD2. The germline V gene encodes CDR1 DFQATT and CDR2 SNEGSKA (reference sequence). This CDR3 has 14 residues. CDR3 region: CSALAGAKCNEEFF. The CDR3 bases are TGCAGTGCATTAGCGGGAGCGAAGTGCAATGAGGAGTTCTTC.